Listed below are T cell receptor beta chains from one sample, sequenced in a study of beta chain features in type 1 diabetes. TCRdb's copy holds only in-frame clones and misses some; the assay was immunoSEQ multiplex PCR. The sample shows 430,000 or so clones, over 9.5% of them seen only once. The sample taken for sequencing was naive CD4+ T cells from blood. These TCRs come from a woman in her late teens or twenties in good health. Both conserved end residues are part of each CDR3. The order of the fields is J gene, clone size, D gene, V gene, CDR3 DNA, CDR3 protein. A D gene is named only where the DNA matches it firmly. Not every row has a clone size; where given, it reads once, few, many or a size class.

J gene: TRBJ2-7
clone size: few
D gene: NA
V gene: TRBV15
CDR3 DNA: TGTGCCACCAGCACTCAGACAGACTCCTACGAGCAGTACTTC
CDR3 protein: CATSTQTDSYEQYF

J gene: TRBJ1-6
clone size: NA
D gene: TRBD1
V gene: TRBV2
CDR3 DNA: TGTGCCAGCACCCCGGGACAGAGCCGCAATTCACCCCTCCACTTT
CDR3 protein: CASTPGQSRNSPLHF

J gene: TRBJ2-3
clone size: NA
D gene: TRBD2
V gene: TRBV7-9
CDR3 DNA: TGTGCCAGCAGCAGGACTAGCGGCACAGATACGCAGTATTTT
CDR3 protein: CASSRTSGTDTQYF

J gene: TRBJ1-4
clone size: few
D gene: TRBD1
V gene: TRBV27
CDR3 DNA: TGTGCCAGCAGTTCACACAGGGGAACTAATGAAAAACTGTTTTTT
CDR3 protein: CASSSHRGTNEKLFF

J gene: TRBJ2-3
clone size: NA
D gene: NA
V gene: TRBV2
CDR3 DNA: TGTGCCAGCAGTGTTGCGGGAGATACGCAGTATTTT
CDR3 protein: CASSVAGDTQYF

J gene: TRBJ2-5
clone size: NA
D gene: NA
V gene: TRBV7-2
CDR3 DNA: TGTGCCAGCAGCTTAGCGCGGGGAGAGACCCAGTACTTC
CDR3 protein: CASSLARGETQYF

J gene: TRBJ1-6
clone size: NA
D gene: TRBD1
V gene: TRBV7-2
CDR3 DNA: TGTGCCAGCAGCACTACCGGGACAGCGGTCCTCCACTTT
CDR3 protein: CASSTTGTAVLHF

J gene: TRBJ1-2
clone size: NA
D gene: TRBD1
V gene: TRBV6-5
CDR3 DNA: TGTGCCAGCAGTAAGCCGGGACAGGTTGATGGCTACACCTTC
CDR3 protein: CASSKPGQVDGYTF

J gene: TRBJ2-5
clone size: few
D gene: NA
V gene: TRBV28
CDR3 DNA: TGTGCCAGCAGTCCCCCCGGGACACTCGTGGCCCAGTACTTC
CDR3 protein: CASSPPGTLVAQYF

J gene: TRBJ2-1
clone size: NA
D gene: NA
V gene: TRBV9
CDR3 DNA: TGTGCCAGCAGCGTAGATGCTAGTAGCTACAATGAGCAGTTCTTC
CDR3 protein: CASSVDASSYNEQFF

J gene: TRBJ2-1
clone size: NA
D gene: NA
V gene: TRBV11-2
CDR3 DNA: TGTGCCAGCAGCTTAGACCCCAACTCCTACAATGAGCAGTTCTTC
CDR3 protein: CASSLDPNSYNEQFF

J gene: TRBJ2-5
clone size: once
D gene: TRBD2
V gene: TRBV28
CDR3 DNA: TGTGCCAGCAGTTCGCTAGCGGGGCTTCAAGAGACCCAGTACTTC
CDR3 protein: CASSSLAGLQETQYF

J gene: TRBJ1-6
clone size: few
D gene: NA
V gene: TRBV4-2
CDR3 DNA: TGTGCCAGCAGCCAGGAGGGGAACTCCTATAATTCACCCCTCCACTTT
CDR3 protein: CASSQEGNSYNSPLHF

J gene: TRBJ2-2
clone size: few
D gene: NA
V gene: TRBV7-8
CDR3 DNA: TGTGCCAGCAGCTCCGGACCTTTAACCGGGGAGCTGTTTTTT
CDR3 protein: CASSSGPLTGELFF

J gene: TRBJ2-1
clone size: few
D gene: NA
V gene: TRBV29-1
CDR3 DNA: TGCAGCGTTGAGGGACGGGGAGCAGCCAATGAGCAGTTCTTC
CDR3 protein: CSVEGRGAANEQFF

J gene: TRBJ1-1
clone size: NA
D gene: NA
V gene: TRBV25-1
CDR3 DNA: TGTGCCAGCAGTCCGCACAGGGTGAACACTGAAGCTTTCTTT
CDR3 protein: CASSPHRVNTEAFF

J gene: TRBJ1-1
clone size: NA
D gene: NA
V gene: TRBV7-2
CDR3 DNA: TGTGCCAGCAGTTTTGGGGGAATAATGAACACTGAAGCTTTCTTT
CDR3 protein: CASSFGGIMNTEAFF

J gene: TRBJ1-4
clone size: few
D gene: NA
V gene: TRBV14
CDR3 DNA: TGTGCCAGCAGCCAAGGAACGTTCTCTGAAAAACTGTTTTTT
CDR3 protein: CASSQGTFSEKLFF

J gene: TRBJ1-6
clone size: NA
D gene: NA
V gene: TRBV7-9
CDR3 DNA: TGTGCCAGCAGCTTAGCGCTCACAGAAAATTCACCCCTCCACTTT
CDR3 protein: CASSLALTENSPLHF

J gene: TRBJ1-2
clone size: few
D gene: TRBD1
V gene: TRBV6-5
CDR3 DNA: TGTGCCAGCAGACGAACGGGACAGGGAAACTATGGCTACACCTTC
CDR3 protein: CASRRTGQGNYGYTF

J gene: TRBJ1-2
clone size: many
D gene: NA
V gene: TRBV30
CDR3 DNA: TGTGCCTCGAGACACAATGGCTACACCTTC
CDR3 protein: CASRHNGYTF

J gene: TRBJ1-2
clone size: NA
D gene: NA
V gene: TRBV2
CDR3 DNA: TGTGCCAGCAGTGATCTAGGGGACCGAGAGACCTTC
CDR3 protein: CASSDLGDRETF

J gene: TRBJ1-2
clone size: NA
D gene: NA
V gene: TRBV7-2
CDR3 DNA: TGTGCCAGCAGCTTAGGACGAGCGAACTATGGCTACACCTTC
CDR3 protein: CASSLGRANYGYTF

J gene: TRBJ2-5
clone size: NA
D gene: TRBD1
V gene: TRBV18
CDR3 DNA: TGTGCCAGCTCTACAAGATTCCCGGACAGGGGGAACCGAGAGACCCAGTACTTC
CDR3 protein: CASSTRFPDRGNRETQYF

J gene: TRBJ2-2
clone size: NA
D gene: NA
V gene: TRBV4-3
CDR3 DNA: TGCGCCAGCAGCCAAGAATGGACTTCCGGGGAGCTGTTTTTT
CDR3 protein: CASSQEWTSGELFF

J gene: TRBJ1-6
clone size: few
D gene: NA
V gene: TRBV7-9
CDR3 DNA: TGTGCCAGCAGCATCCGGGACGGCAATTCACCCCTCCACTTT
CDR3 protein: CASSIRDGNSPLHF

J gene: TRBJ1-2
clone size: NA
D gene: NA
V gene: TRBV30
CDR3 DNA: TGTGCCTGGAGTAAGAAAACGGCCCCGGCGGACTATGGCTACACCTTC
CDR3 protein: CAWSKKTAPADYGYTF

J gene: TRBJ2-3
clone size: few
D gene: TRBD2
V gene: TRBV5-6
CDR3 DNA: TGTGCCAGCAGCTCGGGACTAGCGGGAGGCACAGATACGCAGTATTTT
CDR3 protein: CASSSGLAGGTDTQYF

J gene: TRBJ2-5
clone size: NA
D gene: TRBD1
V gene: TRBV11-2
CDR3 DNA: TGTGCCAGCAGCTCACAGGGGGCCCAAGAGACCCAGTACTTC
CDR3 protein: CASSSQGAQETQYF

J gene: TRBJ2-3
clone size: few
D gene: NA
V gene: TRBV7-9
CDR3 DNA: TGTGCCAGCAGCTTAGCGCTGACTAGGGAGACGACAGATACGCAGTATTTT
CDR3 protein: CASSLALTRETTDTQYF

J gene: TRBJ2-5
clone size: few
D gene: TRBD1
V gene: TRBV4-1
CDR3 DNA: TGCGCCAGCAGCCAAGCAAGCGAACAGACAGGGAACCAAGAGACCCAGTACTTC
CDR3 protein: CASSQASEQTGNQETQYF

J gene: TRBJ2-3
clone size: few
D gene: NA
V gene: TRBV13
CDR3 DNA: TGTGCCAGCAGCCTGAGCCGGGTCGAGACAGATACGCAGTATTTT
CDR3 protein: CASSLSRVETDTQYF

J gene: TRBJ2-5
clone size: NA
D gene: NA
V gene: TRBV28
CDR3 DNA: TGTGCCAGCAGTTTTGAGGTACCTGGATCCCAGTACTTC
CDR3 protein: CASSFEVPGSQYF

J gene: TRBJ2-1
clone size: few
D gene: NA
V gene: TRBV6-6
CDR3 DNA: TGTGCCAGCAGTTACAGGGGGTACAATGAGCAGTTCTTC
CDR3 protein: CASSYRGYNEQFF

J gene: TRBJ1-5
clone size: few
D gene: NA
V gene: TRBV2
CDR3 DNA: TGTGCCAGCAGTCTGGGGCAGGGGAGGGATCAGCCCCAGCATTTT
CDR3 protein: CASSLGQGRDQPQHF

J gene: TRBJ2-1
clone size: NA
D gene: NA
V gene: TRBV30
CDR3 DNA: TGTGCCTGGACCCGAGTTAGGGCCCACAATGAGCAGTTCTTC
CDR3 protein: CAWTRVRAHNEQFF

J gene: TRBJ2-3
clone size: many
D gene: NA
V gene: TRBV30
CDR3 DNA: TGTGCCTGGAGTGTACAGACTTGGGATACGCAGTATTTT
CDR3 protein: CAWSVQTWDTQYF

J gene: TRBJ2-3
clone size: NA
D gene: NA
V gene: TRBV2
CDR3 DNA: TGTGCCAGCAGTGGAACCGGGACGCAGTATTTT
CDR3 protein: CASSGTGTQYF

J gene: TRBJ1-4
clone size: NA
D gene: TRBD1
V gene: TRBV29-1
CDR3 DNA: TGCAGCGTCCTGGGACAGTTTAATGAAAAACTGTTTTTT
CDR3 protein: CSVLGQFNEKLFF

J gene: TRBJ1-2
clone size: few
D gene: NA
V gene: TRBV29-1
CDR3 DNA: TGCAGCGTTGAAGATCGGGGGCTCGGCTACACCTTC
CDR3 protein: CSVEDRGLGYTF

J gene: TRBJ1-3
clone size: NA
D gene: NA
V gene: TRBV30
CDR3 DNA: TGCGGTTTTCGCGGAGCAAGGGGTACCATATATTTT
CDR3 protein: CGFRGARGTIYF

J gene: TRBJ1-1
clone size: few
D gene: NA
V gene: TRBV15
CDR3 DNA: TGTGCCACCAGCAAGATGAACACTGAAGCTTTCTTT
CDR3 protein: CATSKMNTEAFF

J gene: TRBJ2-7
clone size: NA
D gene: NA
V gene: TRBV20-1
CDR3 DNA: TGCAGTGCTAGAGGGTATTCCGAGCAGTACTTC
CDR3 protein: CSARGYSEQYF

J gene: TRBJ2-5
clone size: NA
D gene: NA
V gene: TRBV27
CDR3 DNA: TGTGCCAGCAGTTTATCGTTCTTTCAAGAGACCCAGTACTTC
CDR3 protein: CASSLSFFQETQYF

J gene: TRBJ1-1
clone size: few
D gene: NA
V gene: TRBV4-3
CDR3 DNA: TGCGCCAGCAGCCAAGTAGGCTCCTACACTGAAGCTTTCTTT
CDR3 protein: CASSQVGSYTEAFF

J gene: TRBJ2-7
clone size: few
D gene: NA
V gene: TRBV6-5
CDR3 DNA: TGTGCCAGCAGTCCGCCATCCTCCTACGAGCAGTACTTC
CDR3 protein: CASSPPSSYEQYF

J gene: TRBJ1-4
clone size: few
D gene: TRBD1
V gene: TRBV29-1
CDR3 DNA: TGCAGCGTTGTCCTGACAGGGTATAATGAAAAACTGTTTTTT
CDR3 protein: CSVVLTGYNEKLFF

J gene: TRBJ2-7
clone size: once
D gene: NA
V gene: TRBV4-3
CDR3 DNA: TGCGCCAGCAGCCGGCGACTTAGCGGCTTCTACGAGCAGTACTTC
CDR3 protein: CASSRRLSGFYEQYF

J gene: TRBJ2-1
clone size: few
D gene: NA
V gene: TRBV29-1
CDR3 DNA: TGCAGCGTTTCGGGGAGGGGGAATGAGCAGTTCTTC
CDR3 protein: CSVSGRGNEQFF

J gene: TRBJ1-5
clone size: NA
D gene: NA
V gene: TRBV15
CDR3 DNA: TGTGCCACCAGCAAGTTTTATCAGCCCCAGCATTTT
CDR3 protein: CATSKFYQPQHF

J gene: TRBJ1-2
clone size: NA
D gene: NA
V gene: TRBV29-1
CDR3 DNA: TGCAGCGTTGGTGGGGATGGCTACACCTTC
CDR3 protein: CSVGGDGYTF

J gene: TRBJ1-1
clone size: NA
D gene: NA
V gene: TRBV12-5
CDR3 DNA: TGTGCTAGTGCCTCTCGGGTTACTGAAGCTTTCTTT
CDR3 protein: CASASRVTEAFF

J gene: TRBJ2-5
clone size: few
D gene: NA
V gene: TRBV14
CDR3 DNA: TGTGCCAGCAGCCGCGAACTGCCACGTGAGACCCAGTACTTC
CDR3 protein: CASSRELPRETQYF

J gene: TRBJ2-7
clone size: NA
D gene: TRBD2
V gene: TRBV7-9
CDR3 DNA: TGTGCCAGCAGCCCCGGGACTAGCGGCATCTCCTACGAGCAGTACTTC
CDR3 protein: CASSPGTSGISYEQYF

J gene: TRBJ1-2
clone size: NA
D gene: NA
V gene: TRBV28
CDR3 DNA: TGTGCCATTCTTGTCAGAGGTTTTAACTATGGCTACACCTTC
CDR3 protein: CAILVRGFNYGYTF

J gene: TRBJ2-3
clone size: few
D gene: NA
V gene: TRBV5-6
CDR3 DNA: TGTGCCAGCAGCTTGCTGACGATAGATACGCAGTATTTT
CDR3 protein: CASSLLTIDTQYF

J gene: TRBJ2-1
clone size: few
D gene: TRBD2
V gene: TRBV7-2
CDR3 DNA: TGTGCCAGCAGCTTAGGCCCCCCAGGCGGGAGCTCCTACAATGAGCAGTTCTTC
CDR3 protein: CASSLGPPGGSSYNEQFF

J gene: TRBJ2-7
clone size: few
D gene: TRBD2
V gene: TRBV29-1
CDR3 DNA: TGCAGCGTGATACTCACGGGACTAGCGGGTTACTACGAGCAGTACTTC
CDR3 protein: CSVILTGLAGYYEQYF

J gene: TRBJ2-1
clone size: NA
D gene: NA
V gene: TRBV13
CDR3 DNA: TGTGCCAGCAGCCCTAGACGGGGGACGGGACGCTACAATGAGCAGTTCTTC
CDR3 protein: CASSPRRGTGRYNEQFF

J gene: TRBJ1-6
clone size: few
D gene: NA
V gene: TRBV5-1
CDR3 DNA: TGCGCCAGCAGCTTGGAGGGCGTCCCTAATTCACCCCTCCACTTT
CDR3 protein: CASSLEGVPNSPLHF